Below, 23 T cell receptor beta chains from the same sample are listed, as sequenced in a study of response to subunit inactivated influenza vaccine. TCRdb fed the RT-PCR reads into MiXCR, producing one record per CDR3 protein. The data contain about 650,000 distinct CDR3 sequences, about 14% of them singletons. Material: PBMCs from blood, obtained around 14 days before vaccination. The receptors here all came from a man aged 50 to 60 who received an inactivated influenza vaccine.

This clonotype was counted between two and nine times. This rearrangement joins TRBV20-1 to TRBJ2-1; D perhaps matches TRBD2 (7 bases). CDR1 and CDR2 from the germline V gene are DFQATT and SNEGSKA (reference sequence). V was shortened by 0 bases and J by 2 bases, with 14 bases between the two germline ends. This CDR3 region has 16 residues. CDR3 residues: CSAREVGGPAYNEQFF. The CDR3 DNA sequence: TGCAGTGCTAGAGAGGTGGGGGGGCCAGCCTACAATGAGCAGTTCTTC.

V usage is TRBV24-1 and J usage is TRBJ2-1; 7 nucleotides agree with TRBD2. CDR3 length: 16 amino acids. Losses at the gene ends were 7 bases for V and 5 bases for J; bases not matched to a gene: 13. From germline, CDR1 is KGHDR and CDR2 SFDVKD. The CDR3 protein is CATSGRSGKSDNEQFF. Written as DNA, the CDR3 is TGTGCCACCAGCGGGAGGAGCGGCAAATCGGACAATGAGCAGTTCTTC.

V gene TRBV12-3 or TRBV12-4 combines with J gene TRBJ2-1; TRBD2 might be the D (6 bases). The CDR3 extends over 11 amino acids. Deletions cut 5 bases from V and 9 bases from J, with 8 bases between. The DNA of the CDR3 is TGTGCCAGCAGTAGGAGGGGTGAGCAGTTCTTC. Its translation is CASSRRGEQFF.

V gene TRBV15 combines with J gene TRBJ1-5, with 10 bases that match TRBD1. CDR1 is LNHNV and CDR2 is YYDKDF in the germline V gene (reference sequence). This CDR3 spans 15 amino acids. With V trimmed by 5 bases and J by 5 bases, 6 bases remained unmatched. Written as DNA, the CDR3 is TGTGCCACCAGCCCGGGACAGGGGTGGGATCAGCCCCAGCATTTT. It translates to CATSPGQGWDQPQHF.

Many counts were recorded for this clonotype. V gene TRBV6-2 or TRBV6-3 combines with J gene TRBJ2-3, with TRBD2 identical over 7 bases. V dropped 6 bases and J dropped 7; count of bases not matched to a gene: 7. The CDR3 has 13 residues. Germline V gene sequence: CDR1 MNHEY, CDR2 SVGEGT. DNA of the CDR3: TGTGCCAGCAGAATGGGAGGGCCAAATACGCAGTATTTT. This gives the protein CASRMGGPNTQYF.

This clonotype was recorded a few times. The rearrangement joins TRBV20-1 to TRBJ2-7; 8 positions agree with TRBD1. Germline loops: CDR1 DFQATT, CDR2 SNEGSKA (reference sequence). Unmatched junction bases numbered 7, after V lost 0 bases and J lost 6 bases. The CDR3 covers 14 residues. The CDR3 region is CSARDEGTGVEQYF. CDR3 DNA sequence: TGCAGTGCTAGAGATGAAGGGACAGGCGTCGAGCAGTACTTC.

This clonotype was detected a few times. Here the CDR3 DNA reads TGTGCCAGCAGCTTGGGGCCTAGCGGGGGCCATACACCGCAGTATTTT. This translates into CASSLGPSGGHTPQYF. The rearrangement uses TRBV5-5 and TRBJ2-3, with TRBD2 matching 10 bases. V gave up 0 bases and J gave up 10 bases; unmatched junction bases: 11. The CDR3 covers 16 residues. The germline V gene has CDR1 SGHKS and CDR2 YYEKEE (reference sequence).

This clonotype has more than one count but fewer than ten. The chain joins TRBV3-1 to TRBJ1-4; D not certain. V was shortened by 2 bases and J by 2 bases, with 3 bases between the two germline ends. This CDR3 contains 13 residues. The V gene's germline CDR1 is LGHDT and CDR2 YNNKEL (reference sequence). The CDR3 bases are TGTGCCAGCAGCCAAAGGACTAATGAAAAACTGTTTTTT. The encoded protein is CASSQRTNEKLFF.

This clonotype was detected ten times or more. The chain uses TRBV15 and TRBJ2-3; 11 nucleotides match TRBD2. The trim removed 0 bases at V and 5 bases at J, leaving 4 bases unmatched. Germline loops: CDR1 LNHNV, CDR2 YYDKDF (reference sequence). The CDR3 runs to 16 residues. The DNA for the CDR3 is TGTGCCACCAGCAGAGATGTAGGACTAGCGGGAGATACGCAGTATTTT. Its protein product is CATSRDVGLAGDTQYF.

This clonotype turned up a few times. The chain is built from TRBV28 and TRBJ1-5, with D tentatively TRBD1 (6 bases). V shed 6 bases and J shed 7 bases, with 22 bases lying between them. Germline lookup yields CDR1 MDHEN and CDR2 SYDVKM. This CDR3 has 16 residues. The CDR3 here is CASSRLILTGKQPQHF. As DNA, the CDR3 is TGTGCCAGCAGCCGGCTTATACTGACAGGTAAACAGCCCCAGCATTTT.

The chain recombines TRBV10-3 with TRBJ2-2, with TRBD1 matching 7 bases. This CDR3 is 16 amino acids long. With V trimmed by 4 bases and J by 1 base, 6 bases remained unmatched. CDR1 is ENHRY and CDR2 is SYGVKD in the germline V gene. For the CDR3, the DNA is TGTGCCATCAGTGGGAGGAGACAGGGGAACACCGGGGAGCTGTTTTTT. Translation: CAISGRRQGNTGELFF.

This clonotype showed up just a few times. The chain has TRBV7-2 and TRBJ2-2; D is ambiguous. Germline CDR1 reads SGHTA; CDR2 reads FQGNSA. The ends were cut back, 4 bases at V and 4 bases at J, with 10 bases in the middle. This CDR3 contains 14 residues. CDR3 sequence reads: CASSSDTFTGELFF. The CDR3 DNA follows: TGTGCCAGCAGCTCCGACACATTCACCGGGGAGCTGTTTTTT.

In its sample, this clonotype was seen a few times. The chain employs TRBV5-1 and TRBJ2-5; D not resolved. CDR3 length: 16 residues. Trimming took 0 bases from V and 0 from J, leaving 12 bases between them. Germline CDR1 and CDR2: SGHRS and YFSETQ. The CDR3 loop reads CASSLGSTMYQETQYF. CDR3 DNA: TGCGCCAGCAGCTTGGGGTCTACTATGTACCAAGAGACCCAGTACTTC.

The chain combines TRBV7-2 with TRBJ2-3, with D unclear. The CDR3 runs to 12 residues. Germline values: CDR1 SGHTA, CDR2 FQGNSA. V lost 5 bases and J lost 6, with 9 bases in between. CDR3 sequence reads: CASSQTSDTQYF. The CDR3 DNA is TGTGCCAGCAGCCAAACCTCCGATACGCAGTATTTT.

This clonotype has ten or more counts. CDR3 sequence: CAVRQGTGELFF. CDR3 DNA: TGTGCCGTCCGACAGGGGACCGGGGAGCTGTTTTTT. This rearrangement joins TRBV10-3 to TRBJ2-2, with 8 bases fitting TRBD1. V was pared by 11 bases and J by 5 bases, with 4 bases of the junction left unmatched. The CDR3 has 12 residues. From germline, CDR1 is ENHRY and CDR2 SYGVKD.

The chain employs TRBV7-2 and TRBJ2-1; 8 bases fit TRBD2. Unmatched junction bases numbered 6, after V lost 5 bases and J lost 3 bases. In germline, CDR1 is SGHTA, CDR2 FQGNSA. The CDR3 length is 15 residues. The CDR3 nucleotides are TGTGCCAGCAGCCCAGCGGGAGTGGGCTACAATGAGCAGTTCTTC. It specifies CASSPAGVGYNEQFF.

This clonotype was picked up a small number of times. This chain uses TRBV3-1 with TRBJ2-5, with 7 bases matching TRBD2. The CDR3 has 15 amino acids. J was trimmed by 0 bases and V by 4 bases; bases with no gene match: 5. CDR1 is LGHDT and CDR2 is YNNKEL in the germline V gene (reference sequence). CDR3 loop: CASSPGGTYQETQYF. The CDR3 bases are TGTGCCAGCAGCCCGGGGGGTACGTACCAAGAGACCCAGTACTTC.

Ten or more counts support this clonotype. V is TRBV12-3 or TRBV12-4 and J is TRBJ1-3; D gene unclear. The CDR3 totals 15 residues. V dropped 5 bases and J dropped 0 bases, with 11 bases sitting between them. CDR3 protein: CASSGQELSGNTIYF. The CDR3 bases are TGTGCCAGCAGTGGCCAGGAACTCTCTGGAAACACCATATATTTT.

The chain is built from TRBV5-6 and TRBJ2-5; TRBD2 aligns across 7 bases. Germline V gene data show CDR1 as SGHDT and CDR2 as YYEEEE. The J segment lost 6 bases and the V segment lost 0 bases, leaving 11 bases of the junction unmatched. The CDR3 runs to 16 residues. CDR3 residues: CASSLVAGDGGKTQYF. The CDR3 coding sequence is TGTGCCAGCAGCTTGGTTGCGGGGGACGGCGGAAAGACCCAGTACTTC.

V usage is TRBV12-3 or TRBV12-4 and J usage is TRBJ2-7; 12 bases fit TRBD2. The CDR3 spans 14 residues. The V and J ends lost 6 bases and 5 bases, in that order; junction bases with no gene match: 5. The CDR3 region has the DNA TGTGCCAGCAGCCAAAGGACTAGCGGGAACGAGCAGTACTTC. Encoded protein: CASSQRTSGNEQYF.

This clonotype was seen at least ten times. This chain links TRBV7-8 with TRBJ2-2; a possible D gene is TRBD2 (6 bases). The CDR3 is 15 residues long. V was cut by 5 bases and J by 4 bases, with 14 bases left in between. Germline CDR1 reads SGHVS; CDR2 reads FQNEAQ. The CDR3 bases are TGTGCCAGCAGCCCCCTGGGGGGTGGCACCGGGGAGCTGTTTTTT. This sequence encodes CASSPLGGGTGELFF.

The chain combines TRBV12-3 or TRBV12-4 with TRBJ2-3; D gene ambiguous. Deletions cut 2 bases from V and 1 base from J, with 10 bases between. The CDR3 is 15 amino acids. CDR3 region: CASSLMGIGTDTQYF. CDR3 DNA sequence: TGTGCCAGCAGTTTAATGGGGATCGGCACAGATACGCAGTATTTT.

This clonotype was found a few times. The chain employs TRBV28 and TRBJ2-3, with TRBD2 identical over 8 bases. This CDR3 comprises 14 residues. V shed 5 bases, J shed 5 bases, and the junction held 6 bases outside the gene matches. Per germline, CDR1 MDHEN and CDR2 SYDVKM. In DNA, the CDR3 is TGTGCCAGCAGTCATCCGGGGGGGGGAGATACGCAGTATTTT. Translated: CASSHPGGGDTQYF.